Listed below are T cell receptor beta chains from one sample, sequenced in a study of PD-L1 blockade in urothelial cancer. TCRdb's table, derived via immunoSEQ multiplex PCR, lists solely in-frame clones and lacks some. The sample has just under 65,000 clones, about 81% seen once. This specimen consisted of PBMCs, obtained around atezolizumab (anti-PD-L1) treatment. The receptors come from a man between 65 and 80 years old with urothelial cancer. CDR3s include the opening cysteine and the closing phenylalanine or tryptophan. Some rows have no size entry. The others give once, few or many, or a class for an expanded clone.

clone size,J gene,V gene,CDR3 length,CDR3 protein
few,TRBJ2-3,TRBV13,17,CASSPPGRESLVDTQYF
NA,TRBJ1-4,TRBV2,13,CASIRDRDEKLFF
NA,TRBJ1-1,TRBV11-3,15,CASSRRQALNTEAFF
NA,TRBJ2-7,TRBV27,13,CASKREVSYEQYF
NA,TRBJ1-1,TRBV29-1,11,CSVESGVEAFF
NA,TRBJ2-3,TRBV5-1,15,CASSLEPRGTDTQYF
NA,TRBJ2-1,TRBV5-4,15,CASSLDASSYNEQFF
once,TRBJ2-1,TRBV7-3,16,CASSSSGLAGYNEQFF
NA,TRBJ2-1,TRBV6-1,15,CASRRTSGRYNEQFF
few,TRBJ1-1,TRBV19,16,CASTRQGVPMNTEAFF
many,TRBJ2-2,TRBV5-5,13,CASSLPGPGELFF
NA,TRBJ2-7,TRBV10-3,13,CAIGTSGPYEQYF
NA,TRBJ1-5,TRBV2,19,CASSVAGAINLYSNQPQHF
NA,TRBJ1-1,TRBV5-5,15,CASSLGTAMNTEAFF
few,TRBJ2-2,TRBV6-5,14,CASREQGAPGELFF
NA,TRBJ2-4,TRBV11-3,13,CASSLGRVDIQYF
few,TRBJ1-1,TRBV30,12,CAWLQYSTEAFF
NA,TRBJ2-2,TRBV9,15,CASSEGAGITGELFF
NA,TRBJ1-5,TRBV9,13,CASSRRYNQPQHF
NA,TRBJ1-2,TRBV19,15,CASSIEQGTFYGYTF
NA,TRBJ2-7,TRBV7-2,14,CASSSGTGGLEQYF
few,TRBJ2-5,TRBV11-2,14,CASSLGAEQETQYF
NA,TRBJ1-1,TRBV29-1,12,CSASMRGTEAFF
NA,TRBJ2-1,TRBV19,13,CASSGLAPNEQFF
NA,TRBJ2-7,TRBV5-4,15,CASSPGQGISYEQYF
NA,TRBJ2-3,TRBV7-2,14,CASSRSRGTDTQYF
NA,TRBJ2-7,TRBV4-2,13,CASSPPRRDEQYF
NA,TRBJ1-5,TRBV6-1,15,CASGDRGLGNQPQHF
once,TRBJ2-1,TRBV2,13,CASKVAGRDEQFF
NA,TRBJ2-1,TRBV29-1,13,CSAAARGGYEQFF
NA,TRBJ2-1,TRBV14,14,CASSHAGGYNEQFF
NA,TRBJ2-7,TRBV6-5,12,CADRRGVHEQYF
NA,TRBJ2-7,TRBV4-3,15,CASSQDFEPFYEQYF
NA,TRBJ2-5,TRBV11-3,16,CASSLDTGTEQETQYF
NA,TRBJ1-2,TRBV19,14,CASKGQGRNYGYTF
NA,TRBJ2-2,TRBV5-4,16,CASSSQREANTGELFF
NA,TRBJ2-1,TRBV28,13,CASNRVSYNEQFF
NA,TRBJ2-1,TRBV6-5,16,CASSYAGAQSYNEQFF
NA,TRBJ2-7,TRBV27,15,CASSPYQHPNYEQYF
NA,TRBJ1-2,TRBV18,14,CASSPGQGAGGYTF
NA,TRBJ2-5,TRBV28,17,CASSLSPRVAGRETQYF